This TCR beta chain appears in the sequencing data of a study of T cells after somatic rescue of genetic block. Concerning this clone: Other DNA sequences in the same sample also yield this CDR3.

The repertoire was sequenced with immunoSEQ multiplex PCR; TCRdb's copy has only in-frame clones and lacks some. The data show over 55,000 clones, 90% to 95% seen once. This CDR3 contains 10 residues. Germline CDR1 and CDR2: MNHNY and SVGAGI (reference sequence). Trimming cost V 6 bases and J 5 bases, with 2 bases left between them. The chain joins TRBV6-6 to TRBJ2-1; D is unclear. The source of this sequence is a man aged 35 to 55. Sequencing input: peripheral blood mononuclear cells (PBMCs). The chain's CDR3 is CASRDNEQFF. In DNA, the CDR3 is TGTGCCAGCAGAGACAATGAGCAGTTCTTC.